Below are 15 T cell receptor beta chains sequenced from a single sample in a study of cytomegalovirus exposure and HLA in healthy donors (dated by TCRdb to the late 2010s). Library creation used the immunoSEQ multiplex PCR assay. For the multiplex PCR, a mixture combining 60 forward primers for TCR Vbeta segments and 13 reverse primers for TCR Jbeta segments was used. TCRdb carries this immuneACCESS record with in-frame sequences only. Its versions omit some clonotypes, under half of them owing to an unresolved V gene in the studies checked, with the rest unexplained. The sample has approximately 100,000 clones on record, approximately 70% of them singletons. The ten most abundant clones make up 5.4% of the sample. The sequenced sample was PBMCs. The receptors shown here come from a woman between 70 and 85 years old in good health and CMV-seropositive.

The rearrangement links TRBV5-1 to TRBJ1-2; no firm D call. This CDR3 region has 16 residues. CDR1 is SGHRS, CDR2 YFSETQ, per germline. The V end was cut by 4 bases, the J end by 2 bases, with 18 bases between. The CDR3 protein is CASSPDSGRSNYGYTF. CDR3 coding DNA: TGCGCCAGCAGCCCCGATTCTGGCAGATCCAACTATGGCTACACCTTC.

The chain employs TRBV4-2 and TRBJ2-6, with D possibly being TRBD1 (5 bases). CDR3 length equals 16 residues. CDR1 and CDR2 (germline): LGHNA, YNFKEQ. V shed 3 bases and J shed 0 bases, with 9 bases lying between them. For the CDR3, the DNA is TGTGCCAGCAGCCATACAGGAGTCTCTGGGGCCAACGTCCTGACTTTC. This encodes CASSHTGVSGANVLTF.

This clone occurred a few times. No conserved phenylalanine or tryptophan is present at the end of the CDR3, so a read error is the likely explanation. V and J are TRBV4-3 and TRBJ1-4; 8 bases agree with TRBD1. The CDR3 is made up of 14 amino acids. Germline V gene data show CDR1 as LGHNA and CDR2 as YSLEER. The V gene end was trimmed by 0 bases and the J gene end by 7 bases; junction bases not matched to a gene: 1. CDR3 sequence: CASSQDRGPEKLFV. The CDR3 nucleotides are TGCGCCAGCAGCCAAGACAGGGGGCCTGAAAAACTGTTTGTT.

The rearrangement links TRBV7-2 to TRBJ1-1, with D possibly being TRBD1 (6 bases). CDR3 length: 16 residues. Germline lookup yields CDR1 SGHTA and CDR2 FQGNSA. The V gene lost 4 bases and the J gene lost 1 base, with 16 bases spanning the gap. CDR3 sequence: CASSSYKGVWNTEAFF. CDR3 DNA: TGTGCCAGCAGCTCCTATAAGGGGGTGTGGAACACTGAAGCTTTCTTT.

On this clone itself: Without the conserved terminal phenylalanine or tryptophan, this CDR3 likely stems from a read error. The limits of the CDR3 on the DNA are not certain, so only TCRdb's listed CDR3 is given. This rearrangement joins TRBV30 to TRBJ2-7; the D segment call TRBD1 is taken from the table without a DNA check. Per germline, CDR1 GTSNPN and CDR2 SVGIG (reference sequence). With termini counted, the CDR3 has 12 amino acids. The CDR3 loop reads CAWSVIGVKPPL.

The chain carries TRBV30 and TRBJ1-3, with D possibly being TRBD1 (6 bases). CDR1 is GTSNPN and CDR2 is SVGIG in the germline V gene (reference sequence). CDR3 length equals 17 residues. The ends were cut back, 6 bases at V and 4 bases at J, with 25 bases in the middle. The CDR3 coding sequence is TGTGCCTGCCCCCATGCTGGACAGTCACCTCTGGGAAACACCATATATTTT. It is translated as CACPHAGQSPLGNTIYF.

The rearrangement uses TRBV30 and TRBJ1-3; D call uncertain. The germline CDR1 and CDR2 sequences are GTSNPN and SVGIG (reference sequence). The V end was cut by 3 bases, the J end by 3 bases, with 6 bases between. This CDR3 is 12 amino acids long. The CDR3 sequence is CAWRADGNTIYF. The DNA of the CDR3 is TGTGCCTGGAGGGCTGATGGAAACACCATATATTTT.

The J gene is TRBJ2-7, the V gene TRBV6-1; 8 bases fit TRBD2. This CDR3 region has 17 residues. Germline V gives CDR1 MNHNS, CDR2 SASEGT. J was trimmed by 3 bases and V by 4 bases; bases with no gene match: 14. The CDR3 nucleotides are TGTGCCAGCAGTGCCCGGGGTTCGGCGGGGGGATTCTACGAGCAGTACTTC. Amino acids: CASSARGSAGGFYEQYF.

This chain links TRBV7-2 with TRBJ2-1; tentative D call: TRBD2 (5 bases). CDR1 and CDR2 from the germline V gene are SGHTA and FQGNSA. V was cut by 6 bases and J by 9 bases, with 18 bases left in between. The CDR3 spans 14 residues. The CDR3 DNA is TGTGCCAGCAGTATTTATCGTCCGGGGATTGAGCAGTTCTTC. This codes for CASSIYRPGIEQFF.

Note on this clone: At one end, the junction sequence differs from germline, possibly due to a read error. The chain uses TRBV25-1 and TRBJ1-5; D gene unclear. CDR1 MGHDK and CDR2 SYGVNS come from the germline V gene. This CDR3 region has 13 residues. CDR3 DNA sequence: TGTGCCGGCAGTGAGGCCTCGGGTCAGCCCCAGCATTTT. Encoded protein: CAGSEASGQPQHF.

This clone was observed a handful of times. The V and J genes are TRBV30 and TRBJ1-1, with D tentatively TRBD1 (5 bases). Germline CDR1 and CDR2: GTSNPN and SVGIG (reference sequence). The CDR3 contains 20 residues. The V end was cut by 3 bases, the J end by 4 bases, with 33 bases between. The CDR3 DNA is TGTGCCTGGAGCGACCCCGGCAGGGCGTTACTTTCGTATTGGACCACTGAAGCTTTCTTT. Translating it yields CAWSDPGRALLSYWTTEAFF.

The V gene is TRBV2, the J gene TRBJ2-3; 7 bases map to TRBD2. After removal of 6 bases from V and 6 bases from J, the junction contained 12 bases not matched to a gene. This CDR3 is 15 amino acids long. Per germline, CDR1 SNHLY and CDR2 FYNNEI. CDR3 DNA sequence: TGTGCCAGCAGGGATGGGGGGGGGTCGGGGGATACGCAGTATTTT. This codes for CASRDGGGSGDTQYF.

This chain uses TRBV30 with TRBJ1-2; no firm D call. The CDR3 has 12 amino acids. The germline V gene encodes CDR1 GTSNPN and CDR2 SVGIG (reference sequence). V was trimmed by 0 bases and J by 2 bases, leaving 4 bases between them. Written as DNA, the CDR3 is TGTGCCTGGAGTGTACTGAACTATGGCTACACCTTC. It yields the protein CAWSVLNYGYTF.

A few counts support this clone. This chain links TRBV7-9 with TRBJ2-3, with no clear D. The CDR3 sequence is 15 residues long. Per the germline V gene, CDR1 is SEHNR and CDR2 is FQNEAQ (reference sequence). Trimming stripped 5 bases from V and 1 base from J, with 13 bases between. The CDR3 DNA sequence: TGTGCCAGCAGCCCATCAAGCGCCGGCACAGATACGCAGTATTTT. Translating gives CASSPSSAGTDTQYF.

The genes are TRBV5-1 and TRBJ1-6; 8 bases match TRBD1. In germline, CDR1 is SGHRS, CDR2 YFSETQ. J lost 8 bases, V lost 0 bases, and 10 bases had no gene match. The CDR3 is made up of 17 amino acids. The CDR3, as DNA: TGCGCCAGCAGCTTGGGGGGGACAGGCAGGGGTTATTCACCCCTCCACTTT. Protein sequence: CASSLGGTGRGYSPLHF. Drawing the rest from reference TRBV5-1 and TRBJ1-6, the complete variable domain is KAGVTQTPRYLIKTRGQQVTLSCSPISGHRSVSWYQQTPGQGLQFLFEYFSETQRNKGNFPGRFSGRQFSNSRSEMNVSTLELGDSALYLCASSLGGTGRGYSPLHFGNGTRLTVT.